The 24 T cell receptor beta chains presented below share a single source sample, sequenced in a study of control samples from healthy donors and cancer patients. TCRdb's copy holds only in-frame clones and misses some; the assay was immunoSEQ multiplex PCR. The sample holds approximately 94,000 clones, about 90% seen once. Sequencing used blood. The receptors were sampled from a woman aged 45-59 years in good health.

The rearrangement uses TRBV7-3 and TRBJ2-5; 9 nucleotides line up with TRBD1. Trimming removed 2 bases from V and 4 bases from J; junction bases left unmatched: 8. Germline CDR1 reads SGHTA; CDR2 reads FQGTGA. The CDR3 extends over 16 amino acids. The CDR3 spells CASSLFGQGTGETQYF. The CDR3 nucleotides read TGTGCCAGCAGCTTATTCGGACAGGGGACGGGAGAGACCCAGTACTTC.

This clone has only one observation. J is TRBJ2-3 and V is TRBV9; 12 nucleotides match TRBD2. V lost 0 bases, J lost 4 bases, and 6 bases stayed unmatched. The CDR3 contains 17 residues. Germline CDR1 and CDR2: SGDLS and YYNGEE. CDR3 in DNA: TGTGCCAGCAGCGTAGAAGTCCTAGCGGGGGGGCCAGATACGCAGTATTTT. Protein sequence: CASSVEVLAGGPDTQYF.

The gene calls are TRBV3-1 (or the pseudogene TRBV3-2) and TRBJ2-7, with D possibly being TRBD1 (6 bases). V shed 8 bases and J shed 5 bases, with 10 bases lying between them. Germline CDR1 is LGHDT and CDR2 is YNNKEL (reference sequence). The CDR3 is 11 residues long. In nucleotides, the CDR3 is TGTGCCAGCGGTAGGGGGAACGAGCAGTACTTC. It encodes CASGRGNEQYF.

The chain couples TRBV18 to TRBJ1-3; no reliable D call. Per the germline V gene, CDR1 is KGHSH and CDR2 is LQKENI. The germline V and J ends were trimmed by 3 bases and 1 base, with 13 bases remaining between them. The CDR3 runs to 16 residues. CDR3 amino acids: CASSPDTSESGNTIYF. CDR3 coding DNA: TGTGCCAGCTCACCTGACACTTCAGAATCTGGAAACACCATATATTTT.

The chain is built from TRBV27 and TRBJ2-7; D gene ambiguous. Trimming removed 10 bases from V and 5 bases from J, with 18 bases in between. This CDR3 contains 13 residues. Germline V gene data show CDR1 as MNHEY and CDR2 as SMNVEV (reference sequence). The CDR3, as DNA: TGTGCCACCATGGACGTTCGTAGGGACGAGCAGTACTTC. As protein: CATMDVRRDEQYF.

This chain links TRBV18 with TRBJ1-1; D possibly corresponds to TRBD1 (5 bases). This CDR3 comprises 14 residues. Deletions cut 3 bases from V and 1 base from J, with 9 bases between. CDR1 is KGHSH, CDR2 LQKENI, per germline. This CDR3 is CASSPQTENTEAFF. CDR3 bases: TGTGCCAGCTCACCCCAGACAGAGAACACTGAAGCTTTCTTT.

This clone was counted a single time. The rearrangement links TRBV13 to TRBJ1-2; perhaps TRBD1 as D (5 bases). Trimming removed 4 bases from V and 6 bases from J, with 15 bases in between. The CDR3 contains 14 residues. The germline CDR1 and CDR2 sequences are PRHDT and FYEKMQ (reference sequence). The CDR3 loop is CASSSGTQEDGYTF. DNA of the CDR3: TGTGCCAGCAGCTCCGGGACCCAGGAAGATGGCTACACCTTC.

The CDR3 coding sequence is TGTGCCAGCAGATCACAGGGCCAAGAGACCCAGTACTTC. This encodes CASRSQGQETQYF. This chain connects TRBV28 to TRBJ2-5; D might be TRBD1 (6 bases). Trimming pared 6 bases from V and 1 base from J, leaving 9 bases between. Germline V gives CDR1 MDHEN, CDR2 SYDVKM. This CDR3 contains 13 residues.

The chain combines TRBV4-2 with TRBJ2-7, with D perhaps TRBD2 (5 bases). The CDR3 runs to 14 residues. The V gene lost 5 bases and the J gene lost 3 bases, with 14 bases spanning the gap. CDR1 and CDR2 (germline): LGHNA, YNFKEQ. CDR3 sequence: CASSSRLTDYEQYF. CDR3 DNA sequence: TGTGCCAGCAGCTCCCGACTAACTGACTACGAGCAGTACTTC.

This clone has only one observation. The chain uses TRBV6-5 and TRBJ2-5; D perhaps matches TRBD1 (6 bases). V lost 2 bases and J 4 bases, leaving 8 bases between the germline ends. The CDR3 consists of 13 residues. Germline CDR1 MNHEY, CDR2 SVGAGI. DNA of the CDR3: TGTGCCAGCAGTTACCACAGGGTAGAGACCCAGTACTTC. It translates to CASSYHRVETQYF.

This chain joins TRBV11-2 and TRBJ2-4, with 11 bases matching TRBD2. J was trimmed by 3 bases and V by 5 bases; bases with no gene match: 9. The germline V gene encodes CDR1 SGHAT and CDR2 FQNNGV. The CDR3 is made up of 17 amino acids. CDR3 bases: TGTGCCAGCAGCCACGGACGGACTAGCGGGTACAAAAACATTCAGTACTTC. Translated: CASSHGRTSGYKNIQYF.

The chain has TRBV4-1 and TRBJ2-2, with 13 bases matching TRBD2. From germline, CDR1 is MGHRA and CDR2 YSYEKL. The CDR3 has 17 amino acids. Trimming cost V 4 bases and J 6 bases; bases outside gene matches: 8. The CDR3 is CASSRGTSGVGPGELFF. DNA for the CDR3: TGCGCCAGCAGCCGGGGGACTAGCGGGGTCGGACCCGGGGAGCTGTTTTTT.

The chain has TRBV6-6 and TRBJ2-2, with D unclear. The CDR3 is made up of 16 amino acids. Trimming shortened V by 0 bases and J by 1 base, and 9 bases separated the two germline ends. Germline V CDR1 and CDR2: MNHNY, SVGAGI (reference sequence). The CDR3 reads CASSYSATGNTGELFF. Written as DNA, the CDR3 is TGTGCCAGCAGTTACTCGGCGACGGGGAACACCGGGGAGCTGTTTTTT.

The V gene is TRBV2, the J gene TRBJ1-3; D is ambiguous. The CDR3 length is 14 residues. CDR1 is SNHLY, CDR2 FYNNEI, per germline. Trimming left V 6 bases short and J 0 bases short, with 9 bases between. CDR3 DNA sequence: TGTGCCAGCAGCCCTGAGGGCTCTGGAAACACCATATATTTT. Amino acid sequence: CASSPEGSGNTIYF.

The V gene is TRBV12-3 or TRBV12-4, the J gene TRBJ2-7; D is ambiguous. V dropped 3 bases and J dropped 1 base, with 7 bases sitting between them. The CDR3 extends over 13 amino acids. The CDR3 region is CASSFGGSYEQYV. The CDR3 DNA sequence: TGTGCCAGCAGTTTCGGCGGATCCTACGAGCAGTACGTC.

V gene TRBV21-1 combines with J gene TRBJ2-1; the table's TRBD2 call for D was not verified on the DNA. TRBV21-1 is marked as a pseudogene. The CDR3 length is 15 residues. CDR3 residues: CASSKAEREVFEQFF. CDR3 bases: TGTGCCAGCAGCAAAGCGGAGCGGGAGGTTTTTGAGCAGTTCTTC.

Here the CDR3 DNA reads TGCGCCAGCAGCCAAGCCCGGGTCGGAGGCTACACCTTC. Amino acid sequence: CASSQARVGGYTF. The V gene is TRBV4-3, the J gene TRBJ1-2, with D unresolved. CDR3 size: 13 residues. The V and J ends lost 1 base and 8 bases respectively, with 11 bases between them. From germline, CDR1 is LGHNA and CDR2 YSLEER.

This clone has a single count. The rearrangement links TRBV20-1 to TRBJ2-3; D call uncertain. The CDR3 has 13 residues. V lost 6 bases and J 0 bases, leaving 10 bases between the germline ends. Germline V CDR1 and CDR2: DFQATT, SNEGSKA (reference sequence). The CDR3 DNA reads TGCAGTGCCAGTCCGCCTAGCACAGATACGCAGTATTTT. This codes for CSASPPSTDTQYF.

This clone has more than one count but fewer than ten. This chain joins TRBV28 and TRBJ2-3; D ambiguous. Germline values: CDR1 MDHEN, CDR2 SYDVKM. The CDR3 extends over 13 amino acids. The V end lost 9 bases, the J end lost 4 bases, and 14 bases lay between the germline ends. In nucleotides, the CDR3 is TGTGCCAGTCTCGAGCGACGAGCAGATACGCAGTATTTT. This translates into CASLERRADTQYF.

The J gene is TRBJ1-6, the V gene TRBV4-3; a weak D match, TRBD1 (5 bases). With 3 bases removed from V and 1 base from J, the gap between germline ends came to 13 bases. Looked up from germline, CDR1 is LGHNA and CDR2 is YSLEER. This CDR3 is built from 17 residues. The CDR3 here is CASSHSRGGSYNSPLHF. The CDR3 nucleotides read TGCGCCAGCAGCCATTCGCGGGGGGGGTCCTATAATTCACCCCTCCACTTT.

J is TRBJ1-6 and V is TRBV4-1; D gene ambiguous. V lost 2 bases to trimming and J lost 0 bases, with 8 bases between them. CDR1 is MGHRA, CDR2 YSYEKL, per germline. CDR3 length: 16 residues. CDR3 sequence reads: CASSQTADSYNSPLHF. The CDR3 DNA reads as TGCGCCAGCAGCCAAACAGCAGACTCCTATAATTCACCCCTCCACTTT.

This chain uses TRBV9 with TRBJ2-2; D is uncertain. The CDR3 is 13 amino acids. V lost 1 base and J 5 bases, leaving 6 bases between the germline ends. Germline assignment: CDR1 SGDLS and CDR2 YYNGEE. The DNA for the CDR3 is TGTGCCAGCAGCGTACCTTTAACCGGGGAGCTGTTTTTT. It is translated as CASSVPLTGELFF.

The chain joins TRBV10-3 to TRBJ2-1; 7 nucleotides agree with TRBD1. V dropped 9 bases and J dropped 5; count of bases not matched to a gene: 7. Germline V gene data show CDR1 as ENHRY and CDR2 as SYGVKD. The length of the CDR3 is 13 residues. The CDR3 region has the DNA TGTGCCATTAACCGGGACAGTGACAATGAGCAGTTCTTC. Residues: CAINRDSDNEQFF.

The CDR3 sequence: CASSSGNTEAFF. The CDR3 nucleotides read TGTGCCAGCAGTTCAGGGAACACTGAAGCTTTCTTT. The chain is built from TRBV6-2 or TRBV6-3 and TRBJ1-1; no firm D call. V was trimmed by 4 bases and J by 1 base, leaving 4 bases between them. The germline CDR1 and CDR2 sequences are MNHEY and SVGEGT. The length of the CDR3 is 12 residues.